These 4 T cell receptor beta chains came from one sample sequenced in a study of blood T cell repertoires in COVID-19. Assay used: immunoSEQ multiplex PCR; TCRdb lists only in-frame clones, some missing. Counted here are under 120,000 clones, around 80% occurring once; the ten biggest clones make up 20% to 25%. The sequencing input was peripheral blood. All receptors derive from a man in his 70s with active or convalescent COVID-19.

V gene TRBV5-1 combines with J gene TRBJ1-3; 8 nucleotides agree with TRBD1. The CDR3 length is 16 residues. Germline-derived CDR1 and CDR2 are SGHRS and YFSETQ. V dropped 3 bases and J dropped 1; count of bases not matched to a gene: 6. The CDR3 loop is CASSSGQVGSGNTIYF. CDR3 nucleotide sequence: TGCGCCAGCAGCTCGGGACAGGTTGGATCTGGAAACACCATATATTTT.

The genes are TRBV3-1 (or the pseudogene TRBV3-2) and TRBJ1-1, with D possibly matching TRBD1 (5 bases). CDR1 and CDR2 (germline): LGHDT, YNNKEL (reference sequence). The ends were cut back, 5 bases at V and 1 base at J, with 11 bases in the middle. The CDR3 runs to 14 residues. CDR3 sequence (DNA): TGTGCCAGCAGCTTTCAGGGTCAGAACACTGAAGCTTTCTTT. This sequence encodes CASSFQGQNTEAFF.

This clone is classed as large. The CDR3 DNA reads TGTGCCAGCAGCCACTCCTTGGGCACAGATACGCAGTATTTT. Translating it yields CASSHSLGTDTQYF. The chain recombines TRBV28 with TRBJ2-3; D is uncertain. V dropped 6 bases and J dropped 1 base, with 11 bases sitting between them. The CDR3 is 14 residues long. Germline CDR1 is MDHEN and CDR2 is SYDVKM.

The rearrangement joins TRBV12-1 to TRBJ1-6. TRBV12-1 is listed as a pseudogene. The CDR3 is 14 amino acids. CDR3 in DNA: TGTGCCAGCAGCTCACCTTTAAGAGGTTCACCCCTCCACTTT. Its protein product is CASSSPLRGSPLHF.